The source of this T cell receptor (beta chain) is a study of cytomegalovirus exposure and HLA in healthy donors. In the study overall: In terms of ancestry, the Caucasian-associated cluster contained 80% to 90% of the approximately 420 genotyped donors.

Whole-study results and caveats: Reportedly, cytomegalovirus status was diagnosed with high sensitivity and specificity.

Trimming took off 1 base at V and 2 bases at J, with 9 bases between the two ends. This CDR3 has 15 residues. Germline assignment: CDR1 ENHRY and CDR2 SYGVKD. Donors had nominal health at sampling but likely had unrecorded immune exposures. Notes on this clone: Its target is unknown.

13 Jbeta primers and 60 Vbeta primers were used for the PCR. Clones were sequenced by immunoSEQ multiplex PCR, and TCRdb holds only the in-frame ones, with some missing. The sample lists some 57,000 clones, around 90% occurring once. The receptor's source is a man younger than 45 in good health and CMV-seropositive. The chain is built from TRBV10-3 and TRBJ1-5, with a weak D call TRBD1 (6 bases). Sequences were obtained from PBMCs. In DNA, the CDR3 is TGTGCCATCAGTGAGTACAGGGAAGGCAATCAGCCCCAGCATTTT. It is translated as CAISEYREGNQPQHF.